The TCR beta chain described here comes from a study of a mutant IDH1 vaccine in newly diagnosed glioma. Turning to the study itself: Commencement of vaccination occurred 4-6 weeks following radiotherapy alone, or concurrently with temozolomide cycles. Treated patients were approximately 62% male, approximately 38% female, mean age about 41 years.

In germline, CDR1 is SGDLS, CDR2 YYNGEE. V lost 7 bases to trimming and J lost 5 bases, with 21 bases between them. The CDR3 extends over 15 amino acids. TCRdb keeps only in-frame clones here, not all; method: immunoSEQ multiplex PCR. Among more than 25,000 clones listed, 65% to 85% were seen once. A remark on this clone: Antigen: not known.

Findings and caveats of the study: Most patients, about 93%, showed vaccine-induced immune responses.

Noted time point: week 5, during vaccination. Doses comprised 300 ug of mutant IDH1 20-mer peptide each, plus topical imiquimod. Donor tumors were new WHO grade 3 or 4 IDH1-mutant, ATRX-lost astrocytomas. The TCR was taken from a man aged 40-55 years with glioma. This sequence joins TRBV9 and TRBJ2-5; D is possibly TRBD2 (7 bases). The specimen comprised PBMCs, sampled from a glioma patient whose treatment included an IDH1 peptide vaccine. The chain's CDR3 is CASSINPGGGETQYF. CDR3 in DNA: TGTGCCAGCTCTATTAATCCGGGGGGCGGTGAGACCCAGTACTTC.